The present T cell receptor (beta chain) was sequenced within a study of liver allograft versus peripheral blood T cells. On the study more broadly: Graft-liver T cell receptor repertoires were compared against recipient peripheral blood repertoires.

Via MiXCR, TCRdb re-called the reads, giving one row per CDR3 protein. Of 900 to 1,300 distinct CDR3 sequences in the sample, about two fifths were seen once. This CDR3 spans 14 amino acids. V gave up 2 bases and J gave up 5 bases; unmatched junction bases: 6. The germline CDR1 and CDR2 sequences are DFQATT and SNEGSKA (reference sequence). Comments on this clonotype: Its antigen is unidentified.

Study findings and constraints: Peripheral blood T cell receptor repertoires reportedly differed from those found within liver allografts.

This TCR came from a human patient who had a liver transplant. Some T cells here may be from the graft donor. The chain has TRBV20-1 and TRBJ1-1; TRBD1 agrees at 9 bases. The CDR3 coding sequence is TGCAGTGCTAGAAGGACAGGGGCGGGAACTGAAGCTTTCTTT. Translated, it gives CSARRTGAGTEAFF.